This T cell receptor beta chain is drawn from a study of cytomegalovirus exposure and HLA in healthy donors. With 60 Vbeta and 13 Jbeta primers, the PCR was carried out. Libraries were prepared by immunoSEQ multiplex PCR; TCRdb keeps only in-frame clonotypes and omits some of them. This table has some 160,000 clones, over 70% appearing once. V lost 0 bases to trimming and J lost 10 bases, with 4 bases between them. Germline CDR1 reads SNHLY; CDR2 reads FYNNEI. This CDR3 has 10 residues. This clone occurred once. The chain employs TRBV2 and TRBJ2-7; no clear D gene. This receptor was obtained from a woman aged 18-30 years in good health and CMV-seronegative. The sample was PBMCs. The CDR3 DNA reads TGTGCCAGCAGTGAAGCGCGTCAGTACTTC. Translating gives CASSEARQYF.